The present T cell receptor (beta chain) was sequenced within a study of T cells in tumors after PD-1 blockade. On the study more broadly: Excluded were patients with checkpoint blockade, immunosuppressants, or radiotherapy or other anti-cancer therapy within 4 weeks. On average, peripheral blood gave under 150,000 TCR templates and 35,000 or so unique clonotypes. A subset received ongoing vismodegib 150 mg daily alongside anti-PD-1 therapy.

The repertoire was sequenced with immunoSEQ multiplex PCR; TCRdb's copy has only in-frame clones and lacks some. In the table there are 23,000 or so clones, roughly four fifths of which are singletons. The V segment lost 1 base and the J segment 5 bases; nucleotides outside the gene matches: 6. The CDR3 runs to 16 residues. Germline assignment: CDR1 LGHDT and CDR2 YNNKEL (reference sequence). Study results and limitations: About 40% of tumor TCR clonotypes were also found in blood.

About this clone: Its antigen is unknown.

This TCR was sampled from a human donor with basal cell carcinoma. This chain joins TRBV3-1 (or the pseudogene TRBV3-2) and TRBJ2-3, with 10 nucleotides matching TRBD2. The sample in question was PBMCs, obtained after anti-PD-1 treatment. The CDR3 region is CASSQGGLALEDTQYF. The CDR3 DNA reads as TGTGCCAGCAGCCAAGGGGGACTAGCGCTGGAAGATACGCAGTATTTT.